The sequence of this T cell receptor beta chain was determined in a study of T cells after yellow fever vaccination. TCRdb reanalysed the 5' RACE reads using MiXCR and keeps one entry per CDR3 protein. The data contain some 110,000 distinct CDR3 sequences, roughly 7.2% of them seen just once; the ten biggest clones take up roughly 2.8%. The CDR3 is 14 residues long. The germline V and J ends were trimmed by 4 bases and 3 bases, with 10 bases remaining between them. Germline V gives CDR1 SGHRS, CDR2 YFSETQ. The sample holds a few counts of this clonotype. Sequenced here: CD4+ T cells sorted from PBMCs, sampled 35 to 50 days after the first yellow fever vaccination. The TCR was taken from a man between 18 and 29 years old who received the YFV17D yellow fever vaccine. The chain combines TRBV5-1 with TRBJ2-2, with no clear D. CDR3 amino acids: CASSLMGYTGELFF. CDR3 nucleotides: TGCGCCAGCAGCCTCATGGGGTACACCGGGGAGCTGTTTTTT.